The 30 T cell receptor beta chains presented below share a single source sample, sequenced in a study of blood T cell repertoires in COVID-19. The assay was immunoSEQ multiplex PCR, and TCRdb's table has in-frame clones only and misses some. The sample holds 300,000 to 400,000 clones; around 87% are singletons and the top ten take over 0.95%. The material sequenced was PBMCs or T cells enriched from blood (not recorded which). Receptor source: a man between 18 and 29 years old who had recovered from COVID-19.

The chain couples TRBV5-6 to TRBJ1-1; D unresolved. Between the trimmed V and J ends, which lost 0 bases and 7 bases, there was a span of 10 bases. This CDR3 is 13 amino acids long. CDR1 and CDR2 (germline): SGHDT, YYEEEE. The CDR3 spells CASSLDRGGEAFF. In nucleotides, the CDR3 is TGTGCCAGCAGCTTGGATCGAGGAGGTGAAGCTTTCTTT. The entire variable domain, with the rest obtained from reference TRBV5-6 and TRBJ1-1, is as follows: DAGVTQSPTHLIKTRGQQVTLRCSPKSGHDTVSWYQQALGQGPQFIFQYYEEEERQRGNFPDRFSGHQFPNYSSELNVNALLLGDSALYLCASSLDRGGEAFFGQGTRLTVV.

CDR3 coding DNA: TGCGCCAGCAGCTTGGGATTCAGGGAGGATGAAAAACTGTTTTTT. Its protein product is CASSLGFREDEKLFF. The chain employs TRBV5-1 and TRBJ1-4; D is possibly TRBD1 (5 bases). Trimming took 0 bases from V and 6 from J, leaving 12 bases between them. The V gene's germline CDR1 is SGHRS and CDR2 YFSETQ. This CDR3 has 15 amino acids.

The chain has TRBV19 and TRBJ1-2; D is uncertain. V shed 5 bases and J shed 10 bases, with 17 bases lying between them. Per germline, CDR1 LNHDA and CDR2 SQIVND (reference sequence). The CDR3 contains 13 residues. CDR3: CASSLFGKSDYTF. CDR3 nucleotide sequence: TGTGCCAGTAGTCTGTTCGGGAAAAGTGACTACACCTTC. Filled out from reference TRBV19 and TRBJ1-2, the complete variable domain reads DGGITQSPKYLFRKEGQNVTLSCEQNLNHDAMYWYRQDPGQGLRLIYYSQIVNDFQKGDIAEGYSVSREKKESFPLTVTSAQKNPTAFYLCASSLFGKSDYTFGSGTRLTVV.

The chain combines TRBV4-1 with TRBJ1-4, with TRBD1 matching over 7 bases. The V and J ends lost 2 bases and 4 bases, in that order; junction bases with no gene match: 19. Looked up from germline, CDR1 is MGHRA and CDR2 is YSYEKL. The CDR3 has 20 residues. CDR3 nucleotides: TGCGCCAGCAGCCAATCGACAGGGAGGATTTTTAATTCTCATAATGAAAAACTGTTTTTT. The encoded protein is CASSQSTGRIFNSHNEKLFF.

The V gene is TRBV7-3, the J gene TRBJ2-1; 9 positions agree with TRBD2. The germline V gene encodes CDR1 SGHTA and CDR2 FQGTGA. This CDR3 region has 15 residues. The trim removed 4 bases at V and 4 bases at J, leaving 5 bases unmatched. The CDR3 sequence is CASSSLLAGYNEQFF. In DNA form, the CDR3 reads TGTGCCAGCAGCTCCCTCCTAGCGGGATACAATGAGCAGTTCTTC.

The genes are TRBV7-3 and TRBJ2-1; 8 bases match TRBD1. There are 14 residues in the CDR3. The V gene's germline CDR1 is SGHTA and CDR2 FQGTGA. V dropped 2 bases and J dropped 7; count of bases not matched to a gene: 4. CDR3 in amino acids: CASSLQGAGNEQFF. The CDR3 DNA reads TGTGCCAGCAGCTTACAGGGGGCTGGAAATGAGCAGTTCTTC.

The chain carries TRBV5-1 and TRBJ1-2; a possible D gene is TRBD1 (5 bases). The germline V gene encodes CDR1 SGHRS and CDR2 YFSETQ. The V gene lost 3 bases and the J gene lost 3 bases, with 12 bases spanning the gap. The CDR3 contains 14 residues. The CDR3 DNA reads TGCGCCAGCAGCTACGCTCGGGGGGACTATGGCTACACCTTC. Translated, it gives CASSYARGDYGYTF.

The gene calls are TRBV5-4 and TRBJ1-4; D remains ambiguous. Trimming removed 8 bases at V and 7 bases at J, with 21 bases between. The CDR3 runs 15 residues. The germline V gene encodes CDR1 SGHNT and CDR2 YYREEE (reference sequence). The CDR3 DNA sequence: TGTGCCAGGACAAGATTACCGGGATTTGGTGAAAAACTGTTTTTT. Encoded protein: CARTRLPGFGEKLFF.

V is TRBV6-5 and J is TRBJ2-1; D unclear. The CDR3 loop spans 11 amino acids. V was cut by 4 bases and J by 5 bases, with 3 bases left in between. Germline loops: CDR1 MNHEY, CDR2 SVGAGI. The CDR3 region has the DNA TGTGCCAGCAGTTCTCACAATGAGCAGTTCTTC. It encodes CASSSHNEQFF.

The chain carries TRBV29-1 and TRBJ2-5; 9 bases agree with TRBD2. The CDR3 sequence is 15 residues long. The V gene's germline CDR1 is SQVTM and CDR2 ANQGSEA. V shed 7 bases, J shed 1 base, and the junction held 10 bases outside the gene matches. The CDR3 protein is CSGKPTTSGQETQYF. The CDR3 bases are TGCAGCGGGAAGCCAACGACTAGCGGCCAAGAGACCCAGTACTTC.

The chain carries TRBV7-2 and TRBJ1-2, with 8 nucleotides matching TRBD1. Trimming cost V 4 bases and J 3 bases; bases outside gene matches: 4. CDR3 size: 14 residues. CDR1 and CDR2 (germline): SGHTA, FQGNSA. The CDR3 spells CASSWTGLDYGYTF. The CDR3 region has the DNA TGTGCCAGCAGCTGGACAGGGCTCGACTATGGCTACACCTTC.

This chain joins TRBV7-9 and TRBJ1-1; TRBD1 might be the D (6 bases). The CDR3 consists of 13 residues. Germline CDR1 SEHNR, CDR2 FQNEAQ (reference sequence). The V gene lost 2 bases and the J gene lost 3 bases, with 7 bases spanning the gap. The CDR3 DNA follows: TGTGCCAGCAGCTTACAGGGGCACACTGAAGCTTTCTTT. It specifies CASSLQGHTEAFF. Variable domain in full (rest from reference TRBV7-9 and TRBJ1-1): DTGVSQNPRHKITKRGQNVTFRCDPISEHNRLYWYRQTLGQGPEFLTYFQNEAQLEKSRLLSDRFSAERPKGSFSTLEIQRTEQGDSAMYLCASSLQGHTEAFFGQGTRLTVV.

The V call is TRBV6-1, the J call TRBJ2-5; TRBD2 agrees at 15 bases. Trimming removed 1 base from V and 5 bases from J; junction bases left unmatched: 5. Germline lookup yields CDR1 MNHNS and CDR2 SASEGT. The CDR3 extends over 17 amino acids. This chain's CDR3 is CASSEEGLAGGRETQYF. In DNA, the CDR3 is TGTGCCAGCAGTGAAGAAGGACTAGCGGGAGGGCGGGAGACCCAGTACTTC.

In its sample, this clone was seen once. V and J are TRBV15 and TRBJ2-5, with D possibly matching TRBD2 (6 bases). V was cut by 1 base and J by 5 bases, with 20 bases left in between. This CDR3 is built from 17 residues. Looked up from germline, CDR1 is LNHNV and CDR2 is YYDKDF (reference sequence). CDR3 DNA sequence: TGTGCCACCAGCAGAGCTACAGCGGGTCCCATGGCGGAGACCCAGTACTTC. This encodes CATSRATAGPMAETQYF.

This chain uses TRBV11-2 with TRBJ2-1, with a tentative D call TRBD2 (6 bases). CDR3 length equals 13 residues. CDR1 and CDR2 from the germline V gene are SGHAT and FQNNGV. The V end lost 5 bases, the J end lost 5 bases, and 10 bases lay between the germline ends. The DNA for the CDR3 is TGTGCCAGCAGCCCAGGGAGGAACAATGAGCAGTTCTTC. This sequence encodes CASSPGRNNEQFF.

The chain combines TRBV24-1 with TRBJ2-3; D possibly corresponds to TRBD2 (5 bases). CDR1 is KGHDR and CDR2 is SFDVKD in the germline V gene. The CDR3 consists of 15 residues. The ends were cut back, 2 bases at V and 2 bases at J, with 10 bases in the middle. The CDR3 sequence is CATSDSGIYTDTQYF. CDR3 bases: TGTGCCACCAGTGATTCCGGGATCTACACAGATACGCAGTATTTT.

The chain has TRBV19 and TRBJ2-2; D might be TRBD1 (7 bases). The CDR3 covers 14 residues. The germline V gene has CDR1 LNHDA and CDR2 SQIVND (reference sequence). Trimming shortened V by 5 bases and J by 8 bases, and 15 bases separated the two germline ends. In DNA, the CDR3 is TGTGCCAGTAGTGGAGGGGGCCGACCGGGGGAGCTGTTTTTT. Its translation: CASSGGGRPGELFF.

The chain links TRBV28 to TRBJ2-3; 9 bases line up with TRBD1. The length of the CDR3 is 15 residues. Germline V gene data show CDR1 as MDHEN and CDR2 as SYDVKM. With V trimmed by 6 bases and J by 4 bases, 8 bases remained unmatched. The CDR3 region has the DNA TGTGCCAGCAGACTCCGGGACAGGGACCCAGATACGCAGTATTTT. It yields the protein CASRLRDRDPDTQYF.

The gene calls are TRBV7-9 and TRBJ2-7; the match to TRBD1 covers 7 bases. Unmatched junction bases numbered 9, after V lost 5 bases and J lost 2 bases. Germline V CDR1 and CDR2: SEHNR, FQNEAQ (reference sequence). The CDR3 totals 15 residues. For the CDR3, the DNA is TGTGCCAGCAGCACCCTCCGGGACAGCCCCTACGAGCAGTACTTC. Translating it yields CASSTLRDSPYEQYF.

The gene calls are TRBV6-6 and TRBJ1-2; tentative D call: TRBD1 (6 bases). Trimming stripped 6 bases from V and 4 bases from J, with 15 bases between. CDR1 is MNHNY, CDR2 SVGAGI, per germline (reference sequence). The CDR3 sequence is 14 residues long. As DNA, the CDR3 is TGTGCCAGCAGAGCCCGACAGGCCTCCTATGGCTACACCTTC. Translation gives CASRARQASYGYTF.

This clone was seen just once. This rearrangement joins TRBV11-3 to TRBJ2-5; TRBD1 matches 7 bases. V shed 3 bases, J shed 4 bases, and the junction held 2 bases outside the gene matches. The germline CDR1 and CDR2 sequences are SGHNT and YENEEA. The CDR3 runs to 13 residues. The CDR3 bases are TGTGCCAGCAGCTTCTGGACAGGAGAGACCCAGTACTTC. Protein product: CASSFWTGETQYF.

This clone was observed a few times. This chain uses TRBV4-3 with TRBJ1-2; tentative D call: TRBD1 (6 bases). The CDR3 contains 16 residues. V was clipped by 0 bases and J by 4 bases, with 15 bases between them. Germline loops: CDR1 LGHNA, CDR2 YSLEER. As DNA, the CDR3 is TGCGCCAGCAGCCAAGACCAGCTTTCAGGGGCCTATGGCTACACCTTC. It codes for CASSQDQLSGAYGYTF.

The CDR3 coding sequence is TGCGCCAGCAGCTTGGTTCCGGGGGGCGAAGAGACCCAGTACTTC. Residues: CASSLVPGGEETQYF. This chain joins TRBV5-1 and TRBJ2-5; maybe TRBD2 (7 bases). Trimming took 0 bases from V and 3 from J, leaving 12 bases between them. There are 15 residues in the CDR3. CDR1 is SGHRS and CDR2 is YFSETQ in the germline V gene.

In its sample, this clone was seen a few times. This chain connects TRBV6-2 or TRBV6-3 to TRBJ1-2; D call uncertain. The CDR3 loop spans 11 amino acids. V was shortened by 6 bases and J by 8 bases, with 10 bases between the two germline ends. The germline CDR1 and CDR2 sequences are MNHEY and SVGEGT. In nucleotides, the CDR3 is TGTGCCAGCAGCTCCACCGGGGGCTACACCTTC. Amino acids: CASSSTGGYTF.

This chain uses TRBV10-2 with TRBJ2-7; 7 bases are a match to TRBD1. Germline lookup yields CDR1 WSHSY and CDR2 SAAADI. The CDR3 extends over 12 amino acids. V trimming: 5 bases; J trimming: 6 bases; junction bases outside the gene matches: 4. The DNA of the CDR3 is TGCGCCAGCAGTTACAGGGGAACCGAGCAGTACTTC. As protein: CASSYRGTEQYF.

This clone turned up a few times. The chain recombines TRBV7-3 with TRBJ2-2; possibly TRBD2 for D (6 bases). V gave up 5 bases and J gave up 7 bases, with 11 bases separating them. Germline assignment: CDR1 SGHTA and CDR2 FQGTGA. The CDR3 extends over 13 amino acids. The CDR3 coding sequence is TGTGCCAGCAGCATATCTAGCGACGGGGAGCTGTTTTTT. It specifies CASSISSDGELFF.

This chain joins TRBV5-8 and TRBJ1-5; D unresolved. The CDR3 runs to 15 residues. Looked up from germline, CDR1 is SGHTS and CDR2 is YDEGEE. V was clipped by 3 bases and J by 5 bases, with 15 bases between them. The CDR3: CASSSTVGFDQPQHF. The CDR3 bases are TGTGCCAGCAGCTCTACAGTGGGTTTTGATCAGCCCCAGCATTTT.

The V gene is TRBV28, the J gene TRBJ1-1; 7 bases align to TRBD1. V shed 4 bases, J shed 4 bases, and the junction held 6 bases outside the gene matches. This CDR3 region has 14 residues. From germline, CDR1 is MDHEN and CDR2 SYDVKM. The DNA of the CDR3 is TGTGCCAGCAGTTCGACATACAGGGGCACTGAAGCTTTCTTT. It is translated as CASSSTYRGTEAFF.

This sequence joins TRBV7-9 and TRBJ2-2; tentative D call: TRBD2 (6 bases). CDR3 length equals 15 residues. Germline lookup yields CDR1 SEHNR and CDR2 FQNEAQ (reference sequence). V lost 6 bases, J lost 1 base, and 12 bases lay in between. The CDR3 DNA sequence: TGTGCCAGCAGGCCGGGTAGCGGGAACACCGGGGAGCTGTTTTTT. Translated: CASRPGSGNTGELFF.

This clone showed up just a few times. CDR3 residues: CASSVALAGRDTQYF. CDR3 nucleotide sequence: TGTGCCAGCAGCGTAGCGCTAGCGGGAAGGGATACGCAGTATTTT. V gene TRBV9 combines with J gene TRBJ2-3; 9 bases are shared with TRBD2. V shed 0 bases, J shed 6 bases, and the junction held 5 bases outside the gene matches. The CDR3 length is 15 residues. The V gene's germline CDR1 is SGDLS and CDR2 YYNGEE.